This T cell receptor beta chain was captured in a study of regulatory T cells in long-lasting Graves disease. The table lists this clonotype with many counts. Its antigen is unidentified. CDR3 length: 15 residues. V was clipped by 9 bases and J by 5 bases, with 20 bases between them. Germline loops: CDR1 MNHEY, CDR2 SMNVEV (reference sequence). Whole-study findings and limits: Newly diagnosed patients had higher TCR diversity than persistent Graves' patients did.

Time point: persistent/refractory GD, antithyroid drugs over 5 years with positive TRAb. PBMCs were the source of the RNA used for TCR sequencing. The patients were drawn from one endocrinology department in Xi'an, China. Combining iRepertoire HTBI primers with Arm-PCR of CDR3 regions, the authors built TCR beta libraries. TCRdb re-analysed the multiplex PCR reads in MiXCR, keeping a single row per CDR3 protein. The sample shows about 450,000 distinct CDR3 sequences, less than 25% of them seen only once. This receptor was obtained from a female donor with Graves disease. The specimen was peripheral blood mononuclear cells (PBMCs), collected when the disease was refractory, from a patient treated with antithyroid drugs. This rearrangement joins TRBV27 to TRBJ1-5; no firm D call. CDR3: CASSSGPPSYQPQHF. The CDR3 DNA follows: TGTGCCAGTTCCTCCGGGCCCCCCTCGTATCAGCCCCAGCATTTT.